Listed below are T cell receptor beta chains from one sample, sequenced in a study of T cells in Graves' hyperthyroidism and ophthalmopathy. TCRdb recomputed calls from the multiplex PCR reads with MiXCR, one row per CDR3 protein. This table holds hundreds of thousands of distinct CDR3 sequences, 11% to 15% found once. Sequencing input: blood. The receptors come from a woman under 30 with Graves' hyperthyroidism. Each CDR3 is given with its conserved first and last residue. A D gene is named only where the DNA matches it firmly. A row's size may be missing; if present it is once, few, many or a size class.

many,TRBV28,-,TRBJ2-3,TGTGCCAGCAGTTTTAGGTTCGCAGATACGCAGTATTTT,CASSFRFADTQYF
-,TRBV2,-,TRBJ1-1,TGTGCCAGCAGTTCCACAGTACTGAACACTGAAGCTTTCTTT,CASSSTVLNTEAFF
once,TRBV9,-,TRBJ2-7,TGTGCCAGCAGCCCTCACGACGGAAGCTCCTACGAGCAGTACTTC,CASSPHDGSSYEQYF
many,TRBV6-5,-,TRBJ2-2,TGTGCCAGCAGTTACTTCGGGGGTGCGTACACCGGGGAGCTGTTTTTT,CASSYFGGAYTGELFF
many,TRBV30,TRBD1,TRBJ1-5,TGTGCCTGGAGTGGACAGGGGTATCAGCCCCAGCATTTT,CAWSGQGYQPQHF
many,TRBV6-1,-,TRBJ1-1,TGTGCCAGCACCCTGAAGGGTAACACTGAAGCTTTCTTT,CASTLKGNTEAFF
-,TRBV6-6,-,TRBJ2-7,TGTGCCAGCAGTTACTCTAGAGGAGGGCACCCCTCCTACGAGCAGTACTTC,CASSYSRGGHPSYEQYF
few,TRBV7-2,-,TRBJ2-5,TGTGCCAGCAGCCCGAGCATCGGAGAGACCCAGTACTTC,CASSPSIGETQYF
-,TRBV6-1,-,TRBJ1-2,TGTGCCAGCAGTGATCTAACAGGGTCCGGCTACACCTTC,CASSDLTGSGYTF
many,TRBV20-1,TRBD2,TRBJ2-7,TGCAGTGCTAGACCCTCCGGGACTAGCGGGAGCCGAGTCTACGAGCAGTACTTC,CSARPSGTSGSRVYEQYF
few,TRBV7-2,-,TRBJ2-7,TGTGCCAGCAGCGAAGTGCCAATTTTACAGCAGTACTTC,CASSEVPILQQYF
many,TRBV30,-,TRBJ2-5,TGTGCCTGGAGTCCGGGAAGGGAGACCCAGTACTTC,CAWSPGRETQYF
-,TRBV20-1,TRBD1,TRBJ1-1,TGCAGTGCTAGAGACAGCGGACAGGGGGCGAGTGAAGCTTTCTTT,CSARDSGQGASEAFF
many,TRBV6-1,-,TRBJ2-1,TGTGCCAGCATAAGGAGGGACGGCAGCTCCTACAATGAGCAGTTCTTC,CASIRRDGSSYNEQFF
many,TRBV4-2,-,TRBJ2-7,TGTGCCAGCAGCCAGGAACAGGTCCCCCACTACGAGCAGTACTTC,CASSQEQVPHYEQYF
many,TRBV28,-,TRBJ2-6,TGTGCCAGCAGTCGGAGTGCGGGGGCCAACGTCCTGACTTTC,CASSRSAGANVLTF
many,TRBV11-1,TRBD1,TRBJ2-1,TGTGCCAGCAGCTTCCCGGACAGGGACCACAATGAGCAGTTCTTC,CASSFPDRDHNEQFF
many,TRBV18,-,TRBJ2-5,TGTGCCAGCTCACTTTTTATGGCGGGGTCGGAGACCCAGTACTTC,CASSLFMAGSETQYF
many,TRBV7-8,TRBD2,TRBJ2-2,TGTGCCAGCAGCAGGACTAGCGGGAGGGGCGGGGAGCTGTTTTTT,CASSRTSGRGGELFF
few,TRBV2,-,TRBJ2-7,TGTGCCAGCAGTGTAGGGGACCACGAGCAGTACTTC,CASSVGDHEQYF
few,TRBV2,-,TRBJ1-1,TGTGCCGGGCGGGGGGGGCGGAAGAACACTGAAGCTTTCTTT,CAGRGGRKNTEAFF
many,TRBV9,-,TRBJ1-1,TGTGCCAGCAGCGTAGAGAGTCGGGGAGTGGCTTTCTTT,CASSVESRGVAFF
-,TRBV20-1,-,TRBJ1-5,TGCAGTGCTAGTGTGGCCCCAGGTCAGCCCCAGCATTTT,CSASVAPGQPQHF
-,TRBV7-8,-,TRBJ1-1,TGTGCCAGCAGCTTAGCAGGGGGGTGGGGGGAACTGAACACTGAAGCTTTCTTT,CASSLAGGWGELNTEAFF
-,TRBV5-6,-,TRBJ2-5,TGTGCCAGCAGCTTACCGGAGGGGCAGGAGACCCAGTACTTC,CASSLPEGQETQYF
many,TRBV6-1,TRBD2,TRBJ2-5,TGTGCCAGCAGTACTCCTGGACTAGCCCAAGAGACCCAGTACTTC,CASSTPGLAQETQYF